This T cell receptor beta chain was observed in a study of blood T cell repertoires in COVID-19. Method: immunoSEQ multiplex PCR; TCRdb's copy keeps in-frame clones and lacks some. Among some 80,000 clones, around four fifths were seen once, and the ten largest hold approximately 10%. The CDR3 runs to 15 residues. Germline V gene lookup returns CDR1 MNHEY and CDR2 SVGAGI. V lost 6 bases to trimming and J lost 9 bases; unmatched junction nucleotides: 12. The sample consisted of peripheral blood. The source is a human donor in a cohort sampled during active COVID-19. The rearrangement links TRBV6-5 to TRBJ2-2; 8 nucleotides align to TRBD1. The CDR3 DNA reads TGTGCCAGCAGCAGCCCCCAGGGGGCGCTGAGGGAGCTGTTTTTT. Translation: CASSSPQGALRELFF.